This T cell receptor (beta chain) came from a study of cytomegalovirus exposure and HLA in healthy donors. Study-level information: Approximately 80 million unique TCRs, all from HLA-typed donors, were included in an early release of the data. Study-level results: It was taken for granted in presence/absence analyses that sequencing depth across donors was roughly uniform.

The PCR used 60 Vbeta and 13 Jbeta primers. Libraries were prepared by immunoSEQ multiplex PCR; TCRdb keeps only in-frame clonotypes and omits some of them. The repertoire holds 120,000 or so clones, around 76% seen once, with 13% in the top ten. With respect to this clone: Its antigen is not identified.

Germline CDR1 and CDR2: SGHNT and YYREEE (reference sequence). The CDR3 has 14 residues. Between the trimmed V and J ends, which lost 0 bases and 2 bases, there was a span of 6 bases. Source material: PBMCs. The clonotype was recovered from a man aged 25 to 45 in good health and CMV-seropositive. The rearrangement links TRBV5-4 to TRBJ2-1; D not certain. CDR3 DNA: TGTGCCAGCAGCTTGGACTTAACCTACAATGAGCAGTTCTTC. Residues: CASSLDLTYNEQFF.